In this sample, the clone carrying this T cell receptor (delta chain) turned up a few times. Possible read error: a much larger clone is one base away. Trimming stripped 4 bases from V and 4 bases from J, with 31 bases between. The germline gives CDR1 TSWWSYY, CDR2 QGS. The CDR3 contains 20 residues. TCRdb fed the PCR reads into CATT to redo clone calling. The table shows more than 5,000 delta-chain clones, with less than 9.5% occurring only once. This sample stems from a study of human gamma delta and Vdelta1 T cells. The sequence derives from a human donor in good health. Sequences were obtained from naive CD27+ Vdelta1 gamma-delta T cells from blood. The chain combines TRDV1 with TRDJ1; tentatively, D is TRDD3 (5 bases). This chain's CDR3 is CALGGFYHWSIREYIDKLIF. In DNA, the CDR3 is TGTGCTCTTGGGGGATTCTACCACTGGTCTATACGCGAGTACATCGATAAACTCATCTTT.